Given below is one T cell receptor beta chain in context. What it binds is not known. This specimen includes other DNA sequences encoding the same CDR3. Germline CDR1 reads MDHEN; CDR2 reads SYDVKM. The V segment lost 5 bases and the J segment 4 bases; nucleotides outside the gene matches: 7. The CDR3 covers 14 residues. Some clones are missing from TCRdb's copy, which holds only in-frame ones; the method was immunoSEQ multiplex PCR. The sample includes some 83,000 clones, roughly 94% of them seen just once. This specimen comes from a study of cytomegalovirus exposure and HLA in healthy donors. Across the study: Later analysis reported that the approximately 120 validation repertoires shared the platform of the approximately 620 first-cohort repertoires. Study-wide findings and caveats: Most TCR sequences proved rare, with some public TCRs found in many donors. TCR beta chains numbering some 160 were designated cytomegalovirus-associated.

Separate from the approximately 670-subject first cohort, the roughly 110-subject validation cohort was the one that the donors belonged to. This chain joins TRBV28 and TRBJ1-2, with 7 bases matching TRBD1. What was sequenced was PBMCs. The TCR originated in a woman aged 18-29 years in good health and CMV-seropositive. Here the CDR3 reads CASSLGQDSYGYTF. The CDR3 nucleotides are TGTGCCAGCAGTCTTGGACAGGACTCCTATGGCTACACCTTC.